This TCR beta chain was found in a study of T-cell memory formation after mild COVID-19. Study-level findings and limits: Memory from before infection featured some responding clones, which suggests cross-reactive memory joined.

On this clonotype itself: Its antigen is currently unknown.

Germline-derived CDR1 and CDR2 are SGHTA and FQGNSA. The CDR3 extends over 14 amino acids. The V segment lost 5 bases and the J segment 2 bases; nucleotides outside the gene matches: 4. Each CDR3 protein gets one entry after TCRdb re-called the 5' RACE reads with MiXCR. The profile covers tens of thousands of distinct CDR3 sequences, with more than 20% appearing a single time and roughly 40% taken by the ten largest. This chain connects TRBV7-2 to TRBJ2-3; 7 bases agree with TRBD2. What was sequenced was PBMCs or a T cell subset sorted from them (not recorded which). This sequence originates from a young man who had mild COVID-19 (a few samples of this study predate the infection). Cell type and time point are not known. CDR3 nucleotides: TGTGCCAGCAGCGTTAGCGGGTACACAGATACGCAGTATTTT. This codes for CASSVSGYTDTQYF.